The present T cell receptor (beta chain) was sequenced within a study of blood T cell repertoires in COVID-19. This clone was counted once. Germline trimming cut 5 bases from V and 5 bases from J; bases unmatched to any gene: 10. The CDR3 length is 16 residues. From germline, CDR1 is ENHRY and CDR2 SYGVKD. In the authors' methods: How many nucleated cells were present was estimated from reference gene primer amplification. Repertoires were generated with immunoSEQ multiplex PCR, while TCRdb's copy carries only in-frame clones and drops some. V, J and clone size reflect that table, while D and trimming were determined from the DNA. The sample holds some 87,000 clones; about 78% are singletons and the top ten take approximately 8.9%.

What was sequenced was peripheral blood. The rearrangement uses TRBV10-3 and TRBJ2-2; TRBD2 agrees at 8 bases. The sequence was collected from a man in his forties or fifties who had recovered from COVID-19. As DNA, the CDR3 is TGTGCCATCAGTCTCACTAGCGGTTACTATACCGGGGAGCTGTTTTTT. Translating gives CAISLTSGYYTGELFF.